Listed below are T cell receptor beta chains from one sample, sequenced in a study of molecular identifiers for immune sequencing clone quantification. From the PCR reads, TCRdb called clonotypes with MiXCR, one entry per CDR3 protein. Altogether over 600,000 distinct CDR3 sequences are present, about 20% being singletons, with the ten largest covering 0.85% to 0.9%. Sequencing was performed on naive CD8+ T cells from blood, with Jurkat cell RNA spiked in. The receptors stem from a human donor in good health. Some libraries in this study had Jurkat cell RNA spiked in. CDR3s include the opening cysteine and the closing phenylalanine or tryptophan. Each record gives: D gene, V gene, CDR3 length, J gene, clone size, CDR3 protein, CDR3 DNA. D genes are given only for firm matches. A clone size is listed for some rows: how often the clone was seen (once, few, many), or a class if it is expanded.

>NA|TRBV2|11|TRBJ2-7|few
CASSEGSLQYF
TGTGCCAGCAGTGAGGGATCGTTACAGTACTTC
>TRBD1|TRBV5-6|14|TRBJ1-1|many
CASSLGQGASEAFF
TGTGCCAGCAGCTTGGGACAGGGGGCTTCTGAAGCTTTCTTT
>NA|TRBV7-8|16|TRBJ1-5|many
CASSPDGRAPYQPQHF
TGTGCCAGCAGCCCTGATGGTAGGGCTCCGTATCAGCCCCAGCATTTT
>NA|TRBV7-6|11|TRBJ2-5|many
CASRDFETQYF
TGTGCCAGCAGGGATTTCGAGACCCAGTACTTC
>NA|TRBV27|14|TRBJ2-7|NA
CASSLSAGQLEQYF
TGTGCCAGCAGTTTATCGGCGGGACAGCTCGAGCAGTACTTC
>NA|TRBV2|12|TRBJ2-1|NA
CASSPRRGEQFF
TGTGCCAGCAGTCCCCGGCGAGGGGAGCAGTTCTTC
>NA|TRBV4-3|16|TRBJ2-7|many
CASSQDTEASIYEQYF
TGCGCCAGCAGCCAGGATACGGAGGCTTCTATCTACGAGCAGTACTTC
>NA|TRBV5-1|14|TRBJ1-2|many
CASSPYGGRYGYTF
TGCGCCAGCAGCCCGTACGGGGGACGCTATGGCTACACCTTC
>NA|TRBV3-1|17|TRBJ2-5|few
CASSQESRAGRRETQYF
TGTGCCAGCAGCCAAGAGAGCAGGGCGGGGCGGAGGGAGACCCAGTACTTC
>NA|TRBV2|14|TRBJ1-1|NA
CASSEALRGFQAFF
TGTGCCAGCAGTGAAGCGCTTCGGGGATTCCAAGCTTTCTTT
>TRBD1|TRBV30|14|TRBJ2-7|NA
CAFSQGAGAYEQYF
TGTGCCTTCTCACAGGGGGCGGGAGCCTACGAGCAGTACTTC
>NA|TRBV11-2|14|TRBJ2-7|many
CASTQTGQGYEQYF
TGTGCCAGCACCCAAACGGGACAAGGCTACGAGCAGTACTTC
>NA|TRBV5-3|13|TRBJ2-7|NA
CASSWDLNYEQYF
TGTGCCAGCAGCTGGGATTTAAACTACGAGCAGTACTTC
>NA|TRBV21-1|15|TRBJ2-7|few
CASSNAKKTRQGRYF
TGTGCCAGCAGCAACGCCAAAAAAACTCGACAGGGCCGGTACTTC
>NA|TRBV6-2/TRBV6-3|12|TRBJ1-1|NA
CASRLLVTEAFF
TGTGCCAGCAGGCTTTTGGTCACTGAAGCTTTCTTT